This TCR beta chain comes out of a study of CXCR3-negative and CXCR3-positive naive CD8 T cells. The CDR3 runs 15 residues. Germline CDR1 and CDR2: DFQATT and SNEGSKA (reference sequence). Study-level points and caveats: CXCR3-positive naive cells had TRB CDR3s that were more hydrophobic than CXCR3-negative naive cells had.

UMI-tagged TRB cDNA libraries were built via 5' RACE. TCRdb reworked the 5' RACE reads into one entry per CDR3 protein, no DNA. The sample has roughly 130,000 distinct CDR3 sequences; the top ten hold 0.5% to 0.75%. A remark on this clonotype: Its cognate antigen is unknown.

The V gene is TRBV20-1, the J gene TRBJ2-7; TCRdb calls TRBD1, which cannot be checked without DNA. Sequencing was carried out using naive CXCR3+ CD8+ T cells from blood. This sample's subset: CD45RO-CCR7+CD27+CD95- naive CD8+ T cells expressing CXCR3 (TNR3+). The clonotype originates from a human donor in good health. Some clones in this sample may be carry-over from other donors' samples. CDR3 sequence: CSARDMSGGIYEQYF.